This is a list of T cell receptor beta chains from one sample in a study of T cells in Graves' hyperthyroidism and ophthalmopathy. TCRdb fed the multiplex PCR reads into MiXCR, producing one record per CDR3 protein. The sample includes 300,000 to 400,000 distinct CDR3 sequences, roughly 18% of them seen just once. The sample comprised blood. Receptor source: a woman in her forties or fifties with Graves' hyperthyroidism. Both conserved end residues are part of each CDR3. D genes are given only for firm matches. Size is stated for part of the rows, as once, few or many counts, or as a class when the clone is expanded.

CDR3 DNA | CDR3 protein | J gene | V gene | D gene | clone size
TGCAGTGCCTCCCCCGCGGCGGTGCCAGCGAGCACAGATACGCAGTATTTT | CSASPAAVPASTDTQYF | TRBJ2-3 | TRBV20-1 | - | many
TGTGCCAGCAGCCAACCCGAGGCGGGTACGCAGTATTTT | CASSQPEAGTQYF | TRBJ2-3 | TRBV4-2 | - | -
TGTGCCAGCAGCTGGGGCGGGGGGGCCAGTGAGCAGTTCTTC | CASSWGGGASEQFF | TRBJ2-1 | TRBV11-2 | TRBD2 | many
TGTGCCACCAGCAGAGATGGGGGGGAGAATCAGCCCCAGCATTTT | CATSRDGGENQPQHF | TRBJ1-5 | TRBV15 | - | -
TGTGCCAGCAGCTTATCCATGGGACTAGCGGGGGGAGATACGCAGTATTTT | CASSLSMGLAGGDTQYF | TRBJ2-3 | TRBV11-2 | TRBD2 | many
TGTGCCAGTAGTATTGACCCAGACTCTGGGTCGGAGACCCAGTACTTC | CASSIDPDSGSETQYF | TRBJ2-5 | TRBV19 | - | -
TGTGCCAGCAGTTACGGGGCCGTGAACACTGAAGCTTTCTTT | CASSYGAVNTEAFF | TRBJ1-1 | TRBV6-5 | - | -
TGTGCCAGCAGTCATCCGGGACAGCTGAACACTGAAGCTTTCTTT | CASSHPGQLNTEAFF | TRBJ1-1 | TRBV2 | TRBD1 | many
TGTGCCAGCAGCAAGCTCTCGGGACAGTACAATGAGCAGTTCTTC | CASSKLSGQYNEQFF | TRBJ2-1 | TRBV7-2 | TRBD1 | -
TGCAGTGCTAGAGATCTGGGGTCTAGCGGGAGAAATGAGCAGTTCTTC | CSARDLGSSGRNEQFF | TRBJ2-1 | TRBV20-1 | TRBD2 | many
TGCGCCAGCAGCTTTTGGCCTCCGGGCACCGGGGAGCTGTTTTTT | CASSFWPPGTGELFF | TRBJ2-2 | TRBV5-1 | - | few